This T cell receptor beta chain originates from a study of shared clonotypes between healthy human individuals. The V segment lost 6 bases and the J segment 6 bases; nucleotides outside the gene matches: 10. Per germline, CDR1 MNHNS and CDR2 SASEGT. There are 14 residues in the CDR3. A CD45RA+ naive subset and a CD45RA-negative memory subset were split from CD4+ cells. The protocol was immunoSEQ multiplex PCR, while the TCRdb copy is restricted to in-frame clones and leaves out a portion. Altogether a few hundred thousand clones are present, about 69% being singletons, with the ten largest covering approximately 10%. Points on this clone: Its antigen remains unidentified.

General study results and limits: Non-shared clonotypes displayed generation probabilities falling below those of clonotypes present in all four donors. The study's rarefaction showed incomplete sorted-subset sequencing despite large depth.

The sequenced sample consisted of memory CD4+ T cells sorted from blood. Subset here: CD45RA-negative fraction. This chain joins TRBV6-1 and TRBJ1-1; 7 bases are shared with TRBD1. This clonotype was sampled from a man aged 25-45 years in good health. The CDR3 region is CASRETGRSAEAFF. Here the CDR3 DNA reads TGTGCCAGCAGGGAGACAGGGAGGTCGGCTGAAGCTTTCTTT.